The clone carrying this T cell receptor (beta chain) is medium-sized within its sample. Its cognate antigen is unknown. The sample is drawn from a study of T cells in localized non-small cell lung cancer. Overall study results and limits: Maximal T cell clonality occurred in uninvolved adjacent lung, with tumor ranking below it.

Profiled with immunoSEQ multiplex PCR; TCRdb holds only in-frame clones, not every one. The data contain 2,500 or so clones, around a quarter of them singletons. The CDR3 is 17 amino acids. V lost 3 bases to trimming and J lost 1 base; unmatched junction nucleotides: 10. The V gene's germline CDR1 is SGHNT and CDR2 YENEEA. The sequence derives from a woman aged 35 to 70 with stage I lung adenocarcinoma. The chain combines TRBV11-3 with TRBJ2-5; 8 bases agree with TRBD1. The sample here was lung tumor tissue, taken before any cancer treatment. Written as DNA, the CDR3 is TGTGCCAGCAGCTTGGTCCCAGGGGGCGCCGCCCAAGAGACCCAGTACTTC. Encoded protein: CASSLVPGGAAQETQYF.